This T cell receptor (beta chain) stems from a study of identical twins. In this sample, this clonotype turned up many times. TCRdb re-analysed the 5' RACE reads in MiXCR, keeping a single row per CDR3 protein. The sample lists about 240,000 distinct CDR3 sequences; 8% to 11% were seen once. The CDR3 length is 11 residues. Trimming pared 7 bases from V and 5 bases from J, leaving 7 bases between. Germline V lookup: CDR1 WSHSY, CDR2 SAAADI. This chain uses TRBV10-2 with TRBJ2-3, with D possibly being TRBD2 (5 bases). The sequenced sample consisted of memory T cells sorted from blood. This clonotype originated in a man aged 50 to 60 in good health. The CDR3 sequence is CASTGGDTQYF. For the CDR3, the DNA is TGCGCCAGCACCGGAGGAGATACGCAGTATTTT.